The clone carrying this T cell receptor beta chain has ten or more counts. The antigen is undetermined. Read coverage stops 3 residues before the CDR3 terminus; the germline J gene supplies the remainder. The CDR3 is 14 amino acids. V dropped 3 bases and J dropped 3 bases, with 12 bases sitting between them. CDR1 is SGHRS, CDR2 YFSETQ, per germline. Produced via immunoSEQ multiplex PCR; TCRdb's table is partial and in-frame only. The sample gives some 30,000 clones, none seen only once, and the top ten clones hold around 5.9%. This entry belongs to a study of T cell clonality in common variable immunodeficiency. Overall study results and limits: Fewer deletions and N-nucleotide insertions were reportedly seen in common variable immunodeficiency TCR beta sequences.

The sequence derives from a human donor with common variable immunodeficiency. The sequenced material came from peripheral blood mononuclear cells. The rearrangement joins TRBV5-1 to TRBJ1-1, with D maybe TRBD1 (6 bases). The DNA read from the CDR3 is TGCGCCAGCAGCTCCGAGGGGGTGGACACTGAA. It specifies CASSSEGVDTE. The full CDR3 protein reads CASSSEGVDTEAFF.